The T cell receptor (beta chain) under discussion was sequenced for a study of T cells in Graves' hyperthyroidism and ophthalmopathy (dated by TCRdb to between 2018 and 2021). Broadly, across the study: Peripheral blood samples were taken at the time of initial diagnosis, prior to any treatment. According to the paper, TCR Vbeta CDR3 sequencing was carried out on 135 peripheral blood samples, which came from approximately 41 ophthalmopathy, around 74 hyperthyroidism and about 17 progressor patients. Prospective prediction of ophthalmopathy was tested in an independent validation cohort of fewer than 20 hyperthyroidism patients and around 16 patients who later progressed to ophthalmopathy. Once sampling was done, hyperthyroidism patients were given methimazole at a starting dose of 30 mg daily, whereas ophthalmopathy patients were given high-dose intravenous methylprednisolone. In addition, the study compared T-cell repertoires in thyroid tissue and in blood from five or six Graves' hyperthyroidism patients. The roughly 90 discovery patients were divided at random into training and test sets in a 7:3 ratio. To identify distinguishing TCR V-J signatures, a discovery cohort of 90 to 100 patients was used, comprising some 43 with Graves' ophthalmopathy and about 59 with stable Graves' hyperthyroidism.

The paper as a whole reports these results and caveats: Most expanded thyroid clonotypes (frequency above 0.001) were also found in blood, which suggests that blood repertoires may mirror thyroid immune responses. In validation, the model predicted progression to ophthalmopathy a median of roughly six months before onset, with 70% to 71% sensitivity and about 72% specificity. No statistical method was used to set the sample size in advance, and investigators knew the group allocation. A model built on a 13 V-J signature distinguished ophthalmopathy from stable hyperthyroidism, reaching roughly 88% sensitivity and around 81% specificity in cross-validation and 80%/75% in testing.

The TCR beta CDR3 regions were amplified from RNA transcripts. For the first round of RT-PCR on the TCR CDR3, the HTBI primer set was used together with the Qiagen OneStep RT-PCR kit. A second multiplex PCR round built the libraries, followed by size selection and purification. The libraries were sequenced on an Illumina HiSeq2000 using paired-end 100 bp reads. As for the authors' bioinformatics: Raw data were processed with SOAPnuke, discarding reads with adapters, uncalled bases, mean Phred below 15, or no exact constant-primer or identifier match. High-quality paired reads were merged using COPE v1.2.5, and each unique nucleotide sequence was defined as a clonotype. MiTCR v1.1 was used to align the clonotypes against IMGT TRBV, TRBD and TRBJ reference segments. The analysis included only V-J combinations with a frequency above 0.0001, which together covered 98% to 99.2% of the repertoires. The TCS score was defined as the ratio of F50 (clonal expansion) to E x V (chaos), calculated using BLOSUM62-based TCRdist between CDR3 peptides within each V-J. Welch's t-statistics and random forest reduced approximately 520 V-J features to 13, which were used in a naive Bayes classifier (R e1071). TCRdb handled the public reads itself, with Q25 trimming in fastp and clone calling in MiXCR, and kept productive beta chains. Every distinct CDR3 protein forms one entry, paired with its most common genes and DNA. TCRdb, not the authors, supplied the V and J calls. The sample table holds fewer than 450,000 distinct CDR3 sequences, of which less than 20% were seen once. Around 40% of the sample goes to the ten largest clones.

In the ophthalmopathy patients, disease was moderately to severely active, with a Clinical Activity Score of 3 or more, a NOSPECS grade of 4 or more, and a duration of less than 3 months. Patients with uncontrolled infections, other autoimmune diseases, pregnancy or lactation were excluded. Clinical symptoms, serum thyroxine and TRAb, thyroid ultrasound, and orbital computed tomography formed the basis for the diagnoses. PBMCs were isolated from about 9.2 ml of fresh peripheral blood by Ficoll-Paque density gradient centrifugation. Total RNA was extracted with Trizol reagent, and quality was checked on an Agilent 2100 Bioanalyzer. This clonotype was seen a few times. Its antigen target is currently unknown. Base qualities are missing; no much larger clone stands one base away. The CDR3 holds 15 amino acids from the cysteine to the phenylalanine. Just CDR3 DNA is preserved here, 45 bases in frame from base 1. Trimmed from V: 3 bases; trimmed from J: 4 bases; junction bases lacking a gene match: 8. The germline V gene (reference sequence) sets CDR1 to DFQATT and CDR2 to SNEGSKA.

The TCR sequence derives from a man aged 18 to 30 with Graves' ophthalmopathy. Sequences were obtained from blood. Recombination joined TRBV20-1 with TRBJ2-5, and TRBD2 aligns with 10 junction nucleotides. The CDR3 loop reads CSASTLLAGLETQYF. The DNA sequence is given as TGCAGTGCTAGCACCCTACTAGCGGGGTTAGAGACCCAGTACTTC.